This T cell receptor (beta chain) was identified during a study of cytomegalovirus exposure and HLA in healthy donors. General study results and limits: Upon later analysis, TCR association rates were observed to vary by HLA locus, being highest for DRB1 and lowest for HLA-C. Later analysis showed most CMV-associated TCR beta chains appearing HLA-restricted. As confirmed in vitro, three CMV-associated chains were specific for CMV antigens. Researchers had no immune exposure information except CMV serostatus available.

Amplification used 60 Vbeta primers and 13 Jbeta primers. Measured with immunoSEQ multiplex PCR; TCRdb has only the in-frame clones, and not every one. The sample lists approximately 160,000 clones, about 84% occurring once. As for this clone: Its antigen remains unidentified.

V gave up 0 bases and J gave up 6 bases, with 11 bases separating them. Germline assignment: CDR1 SGHAT and CDR2 FQNNGV. The CDR3 is made up of 14 amino acids. The specimen was PBMCs. The chain has TRBV11-2 and TRBJ1-1; D gene ambiguous. This TCR was sampled from a man aged 45-60 years in good health and CMV-seropositive. DNA of the CDR3: TGTGCCAGCAGCTTAGATGAGGGCGTAGCTGAAGCTTTCTTT. Residues: CASSLDEGVAEAFF.